One sample yielded the 19 T cell receptor beta chains listed below, sequenced in a study of T cell changes during pregnancy in multiple sclerosis. Some clones are missing from TCRdb's copy, which holds only in-frame ones; the method was immunoSEQ multiplex PCR. The sample contains roughly 52,000 clones, approximately 90% of which appear only once. The sequencing used CD4+ T cells from peripheral blood mononuclear cells, collected in the first trimester of pregnancy. The receptors shown here come from a female donor with multiple sclerosis, enrolled in a pregnancy study.

The chain couples TRBV7-9 to TRBJ2-1; D might be TRBD1 (5 bases). The V gene's germline CDR1 is SEHNR and CDR2 FQNEAQ (reference sequence). The CDR3 covers 15 residues. V lost 5 bases and J 0 bases, leaving 11 bases between the germline ends. The CDR3 reads CASSAQGFSYNEQFF. The CDR3 nucleotides read TGTGCCAGCAGCGCCCAGGGTTTCTCCTACAATGAGCAGTTCTTC.

This chain connects TRBV5-1 to TRBJ2-3, with TRBD2 matching 9 bases. V trimming: 6 bases; J trimming: 4 bases; junction bases outside the gene matches: 12. The CDR3 spans 16 residues. Germline CDR1 and CDR2: SGHRS and YFSETQ. CDR3 DNA: TGCGCCAGCACCCGGGGGCGGGCGGGAGGGCCAGATACGCAGTATTTT. It translates to CASTRGRAGGPDTQYF. The variable domain in full, with the rest retrieved from reference TRBV5-1 and TRBJ2-3, is KAGVTQTPRYLIKTRGQQVTLSCSPISGHRSVSWYQQTPGQGLQFLFEYFSETQRNKGNFPGRFSGRQFSNSRSEMNVSTLELGDSALYLCASTRGRAGGPDTQYFGPGTRLTVL.

CDR3 DNA sequence: TGTGCCTGGAATCGACAGTTCTATGGCTACACCTTC. Protein sequence: CAWNRQFYGYTF. The chain combines TRBV30 with TRBJ1-2, with D maybe TRBD1 (5 bases). Trimming took 4 bases from V and 4 from J, leaving 10 bases between them. Germline CDR1 GTSNPN, CDR2 SVGIG (reference sequence). The CDR3 spans 12 residues.

The J gene is TRBJ1-1, the V gene TRBV6-5; TRBD1 matches 8 bases. The V gene end was trimmed by 8 bases and the J gene end by 6 bases; junction bases not matched to a gene: 5. The CDR3 consists of 12 residues. Per germline, CDR1 MNHEY and CDR2 SVGAGI. The CDR3: CASGQGRAEAFF. The CDR3 bases are TGTGCCAGCGGACAGGGACGGGCTGAAGCTTTCTTT.

The chain carries TRBV7-8 and TRBJ2-6, with a possible D match to TRBD1 (6 bases). Germline V gene sequence: CDR1 SGHVS, CDR2 FQNEAQ. The CDR3 is 15 amino acids. V was clipped by 5 bases and J by 1 base, with 9 bases between them. The CDR3 DNA sequence: TGTGCCAGCAGCATACAGGGTTCTGGGGCCAACGTCCTGACTTTC. It codes for CASSIQGSGANVLTF.

The chain links TRBV6-5 to TRBJ1-6, with unresolved D. The germline V gene encodes CDR1 MNHEY and CDR2 SVGAGI. V was trimmed by 7 bases and J by 5 bases, leaving 15 bases between them. This CDR3 region has 15 residues. The CDR3 region is CASKPGRDHNSPLHF. CDR3 DNA sequence: TGTGCCAGCAAGCCGGGGAGGGATCATAATTCACCCCTCCACTTT.

CDR3 in DNA: TGTGCCAGCAGTTTCGGGGGAGAAGATACGCAGTATTTT. Its translation: CASSFGGEDTQYF. This chain joins TRBV25-1 and TRBJ2-3; D possibly corresponds to TRBD2 (6 bases). V was trimmed by 5 bases and J by 5 bases, leaving 11 bases between them. The CDR3 is made up of 13 amino acids. The germline CDR1 and CDR2 sequences are MGHDK and SYGVNS. Supplemented by reference TRBV25-1 and TRBJ2-3, the full variable domain reads EADIYQTPRYLVIGTGKKITLECSQTMGHDKMYWYQQDPGMELHLIHYSYGVNSTEKGDLSSESTVSRIRTEHFPLTLESARPSHTSQYLCASSFGGEDTQYFGPGTRLTVL.

The chain carries TRBV6-1 and TRBJ2-5; D unresolved. CDR3 length: 15 residues. From germline, CDR1 is MNHNS and CDR2 SASEGT. V was clipped by 0 bases and J by 3 bases, with 11 bases between them. The CDR3 protein is CASSEALRTEETQYF. In nucleotides, the CDR3 is TGTGCCAGCAGTGAAGCGCTTCGCACGGAAGAGACCCAGTACTTC.

The V and J genes are TRBV7-3 and TRBJ2-3; TRBD2 aligns across 8 bases. CDR1 is SGHTA and CDR2 is FQGTGA in the germline V gene. The CDR3 is made up of 15 amino acids. V lost 2 bases and J lost 2; bases outside the gene matches: 3. CDR3 protein: CASSLYGGDTDTQYF. The CDR3 coding sequence is TGTGCCAGCAGCTTATACGGGGGGGACACAGATACGCAGTATTTT.

The chain is built from TRBV27 and TRBJ1-6; D may be TRBD1 (5 bases). V lost 0 bases and J 14 bases, leaving 11 bases between the germline ends. Germline V lookup: CDR1 MNHEY, CDR2 SMNVEV (reference sequence). The CDR3 consists of 13 residues. DNA for the CDR3: TGTGCCAGCAGTTTATCGGGTGGCAGGGCCCTCCACTTT. As protein: CASSLSGGRALHF.

This chain links TRBV6-6 with TRBJ2-7; D call uncertain. Germline V lookup: CDR1 MNHNY, CDR2 SVGAGI (reference sequence). Deletions cut 7 bases from V and 4 bases from J, with 14 bases between. CDR3 length: 13 amino acids. CDR3 sequence (DNA): TGTGCCAGCACTTCCCAGGTCCCTTACGAGCAGTACTTC. The encoded protein is CASTSQVPYEQYF.

The CDR3 sequence: CASSVAPSYEQYF. CDR3 in DNA: TGTGCCAGCAGCGTAGCCCCATCCTACGAGCAGTACTTC. The chain joins TRBV9 to TRBJ2-7; D not certain. The CDR3 runs 13 residues. Germline V lookup: CDR1 SGDLS, CDR2 YYNGEE. The ends were cut back, 0 bases at V and 1 base at J, with 5 bases in the middle.

The CDR3 reads CASSQRLEETQYF. Written as DNA, the CDR3 is TGTGCCAGCAGCCAAAGACTGGAAGAGACCCAGTACTTC. The chain carries TRBV7-9 and TRBJ2-5; D not resolved. Germline assignment: CDR1 SEHNR and CDR2 FQNEAQ (reference sequence). V lost 5 bases, J lost 3 bases, and 10 bases lay in between. CDR3 length: 13 residues.

The V gene is TRBV30, the J gene TRBJ1-5; the D gene is possibly TRBD1 (6 bases). The CDR3 extends over 16 amino acids. V was cut by 1 base and J by 5 bases, with 18 bases left in between. Germline V CDR1 and CDR2: GTSNPN, SVGIG (reference sequence). The CDR3 region has the DNA TGTGCCTGGAGTGAAACAGGGAGGGGAGGGCATCAGCCCCAGCATTTT. Protein product: CAWSETGRGGHQPQHF.

This sequence joins TRBV7-2 and TRBJ2-2; the D gene is possibly TRBD2 (6 bases). Per germline, CDR1 SGHTA and CDR2 FQGNSA. Between the trimmed V and J ends, which lost 5 bases and 7 bases, there was a span of 20 bases. This CDR3 comprises 16 residues. CDR3 loop: CASSRVGTGMGGELFF. In nucleotides, the CDR3 is TGTGCCAGCAGCCGGGTGGGGACTGGAATGGGCGGGGAGCTGTTTTTT. Full variable domain (rest looked up from reference TRBV7-2 and TRBJ2-2): GAGVSQSPSNKVTEKGKDVELRCDPISGHTALYWYRQSLGQGLEFLIYFQGNSAPDKSGLPSDRFSAERTGGSVSTLTIQRTQQEDSAVYLCASSRVGTGMGGELFFGEGSRLTVL.

CDR3 protein: CASSQPGLGIEQYF. In DNA form, the CDR3 reads TGCGCCAGCAGCCAACCGGGACTAGGAATCGAGCAGTACTTC. V is TRBV4-1 and J is TRBJ2-7; 8 bases agree with TRBD2. This CDR3 has 14 residues. V lost 2 bases, J lost 6 bases, and 6 bases stayed unmatched. Germline CDR1 MGHRA, CDR2 YSYEKL.

The chain uses TRBV9 and TRBJ2-3; the match to TRBD2 covers 9 bases. Germline lookup yields CDR1 SGDLS and CDR2 YYNGEE. V gave up 4 bases and J gave up 0 bases; unmatched junction bases: 15. The CDR3 consists of 19 residues. The CDR3 region is CASSSSGLAGVGSTDTQYF. DNA of the CDR3: TGTGCCAGCAGCTCCTCGGGGTTAGCGGGAGTAGGTAGCACAGATACGCAGTATTTT.

The gene calls are TRBV5-6 and TRBJ2-1, with no clear D. The CDR3 covers 13 residues. The ends were cut back, 4 bases at V and 3 bases at J, with 8 bases in the middle. CDR1 and CDR2 from the germline V gene are SGHDT and YYEEEE. Here the CDR3 reads CASSRSLYNEQFF. CDR3 in DNA: TGTGCCAGCAGCCGGTCCCTCTACAATGAGCAGTTCTTC. Supplemented by reference TRBV5-6 and TRBJ2-1, the full variable domain reads DAGVTQSPTHLIKTRGQQVTLRCSPKSGHDTVSWYQQALGQGPQFIFQYYEEEERQRGNFPDRFSGHQFPNYSSELNVNALLLGDSALYLCASSRSLYNEQFFGPGTRLTVL.

This clone was detected once. Here the CDR3 DNA reads TGCGCCAGCAGCTCCCGGACTAGCGGGAGGGCCAGCGATACGCAGTATTTT. It yields the protein CASSSRTSGRASDTQYF. V and J are TRBV4-1 and TRBJ2-3, with 15 positions matching TRBD2. CDR1 is MGHRA, CDR2 YSYEKL, per germline. V gave up 5 bases and J gave up 6 bases; unmatched junction bases: 9. CDR3 size: 17 residues.